The 12 T cell receptor beta chains below were found in one sample sequenced in a study of T-cell memory formation after mild COVID-19 (dated by TCRdb to the early 2020s). Library method: 5' RACE. This sample was sequenced with an Illumina NovaSeq 6000. TCRdb itself trimmed the public reads at Q25 with fastp, ran MiXCR and retained productive beta chains. Under each unique CDR3 protein, matching rows form one entry showing the most common genes and DNA. This sample has hundreds of thousands of distinct CDR3 sequences in its table, and 20% to 30% of those were observed once. Approximately 12% of the sample is taken by the ten largest. Specimen: PBMCs or a T cell subset sorted from them (not recorded which). These receptors were collected from an adult woman who had mild COVID-19 (a few samples of this study predate the infection). The sample titles of this study are shuffled in the database, so cell type and time point are left out; the donor was told from shared clones.

The rearrangement joins TRBV7-2 to TRBJ2-3; 11 bases are shared with TRBD2. The CDR3 contains 17 residues. V gave up 3 bases and J gave up 6 bases; unmatched junction bases: 11. Germline V gives CDR1 SGHTA, CDR2 FQGNSA. CDR3 sequence (DNA): TGTGCCAGCAGCTTGGACCGAACTAGCGGGGGTAGTGATACGCAGTATTTT. Protein product: CASSLDRTSGGSDTQYF.

The chain is built from TRBV2 and TRBJ2-1; TRBD1 is a possible D gene (6 bases). The ends were cut back, 3 bases at V and 5 bases at J, with 20 bases in the middle. CDR1 is SNHLY, CDR2 FYNNEI, per germline. The CDR3 has 17 amino acids. The CDR3 sequence is CASSDIERGGFDNEQFF. In nucleotides, the CDR3 is TGTGCCAGCAGTGATATAGAGCGTGGGGGCTTTGACAATGAGCAGTTCTTC.

CDR3 sequence (DNA): TGTGCCACCAGTGATTCCGGACAAGCGGGCATTCAGTACTTC. It encodes CATSDSGQAGIQYF. The rearrangement uses TRBV24-1 and TRBJ2-4; TRBD2 is a possible D gene (6 bases). This CDR3 has 14 amino acids. The germline gives CDR1 KGHDR, CDR2 SFDVKD. Trimming removed 2 bases from V and 9 bases from J, with 13 bases in between.

The rearrangement joins TRBV5-1 to TRBJ2-5, with D possibly matching TRBD2 (5 bases). Germline CDR1 SGHRS, CDR2 YFSETQ. Between the trimmed V and J ends, which lost 0 bases and 5 bases, there was a span of 11 bases. The CDR3 has 14 amino acids. The CDR3 DNA reads TGCGCCAGCAGCTTGGAGCTGGGCGGGGAGACCCAGTACTTC. Amino acids: CASSLELGGETQYF.

The V and J genes are TRBV6-2 or TRBV6-3 and TRBJ2-2; no firm D call. The germline V gene encodes CDR1 MNHEY and CDR2 SVGEGT. This CDR3 has 15 residues. V dropped 2 bases and J dropped 0 bases, with 7 bases sitting between them. The CDR3 protein is CASSYHRSNTGELFF. The CDR3 coding sequence is TGTGCCAGCAGTTACCACAGATCGAACACCGGGGAGCTGTTTTTT.

This clonotype occurred a few times. This rearrangement joins TRBV6-5 to TRBJ1-2; possible D gene TRBD1, 6 bases. Germline loops: CDR1 MNHEY, CDR2 SVGAGI. The CDR3 length is 17 residues. Trimming pared 0 bases from V and 3 bases from J, leaving 17 bases between. Here the CDR3 reads CASSYSFSGAVDYGYTF. The DNA for the CDR3 is TGTGCCAGCAGTTACTCGTTTTCAGGGGCGGTGGACTATGGCTACACCTTC.

This chain connects TRBV3-1 to TRBJ2-1; 9 bases agree with TRBD1. This CDR3 contains 14 residues. J lost 9 bases, V lost 3 bases, and 6 bases had no gene match. Germline V gene data show CDR1 as LGHDT and CDR2 as YNNKEL (reference sequence). CDR3 nucleotides: TGTGCCAGCAGCCAGATTACAGGGGGCGGTGAGCAGTTCTTC. This gives the protein CASSQITGGGEQFF.

V is TRBV2 and J is TRBJ2-7; tentatively, D is TRBD2 (5 bases). Germline values: CDR1 SNHLY, CDR2 FYNNEI. Between the trimmed V and J ends, which lost 4 bases and 6 bases, there was a span of 7 bases. The length of the CDR3 is 11 residues. CDR3 DNA: TGTGCCAGCAGTGCGCGGGTCGAGCAGTACTTC. This codes for CASSARVEQYF.

This rearrangement joins TRBV11-3 to TRBJ2-7; D is unclear. This CDR3 comprises 11 residues. The ends were cut back, 3 bases at V and 7 bases at J, with 7 bases in the middle. CDR1 and CDR2 from the germline V gene are SGHNT and YENEEA. CDR3 amino acids: CASSFGWEQYF. In DNA form, the CDR3 reads TGTGCCAGCAGCTTCGGGTGGGAGCAGTACTTC.

CDR3 protein: CASSEGSQPQHF. In DNA, the CDR3 is TGTGCCAGCAGTGAAGGTAGCCAGCCCCAGCATTTT. The genes are TRBV2 and TRBJ1-5; D is ambiguous. Germline lookup yields CDR1 SNHLY and CDR2 FYNNEI. The CDR3 is made up of 12 amino acids. V lost 1 base to trimming and J lost 7 bases, with 5 bases between them.

The CDR3 bases are TGTGCCAGTAGTATGAGCCCCTACAATGAGCAGTTCTTC. Its translation: CASSMSPYNEQFF. This chain links TRBV19 with TRBJ2-1, with no clear D. Looked up from germline, CDR1 is LNHDA and CDR2 is SQIVND (reference sequence). The CDR3 contains 13 residues. Trimming removed 3 bases from V and 2 bases from J, with 5 bases in between. Variable domain in full (rest from reference TRBV19 and TRBJ2-1): DGGITQSPKYLFRKEGQNVTLSCEQNLNHDAMYWYRQDPGQGLRLIYYSQIVNDFQKGDIAEGYSVSREKKESFPLTVTSAQKNPTAFYLCASSMSPYNEQFFGPGTRLTVL.

V and J are TRBV5-6 and TRBJ1-1; D may be TRBD1 (6 bases). Trimming removed 3 bases at V and 3 bases at J, with 18 bases between. The CDR3 consists of 16 residues. In germline, CDR1 is SGHDT, CDR2 YYEEEE. The chain's CDR3 is CASSSLKGGWDTEAFF. CDR3 sequence (DNA): TGTGCCAGCAGCTCCCTCAAAGGGGGGTGGGACACTGAAGCTTTCTTT.